The 17 T cell receptor beta chains below all came from one sample that was sequenced in a study of blood T cell dynamics during melanoma immunotherapy. Time point reported: pre-treatment baseline. TCRdb's copy holds only in-frame clones and misses some; the assay was immunoSEQ multiplex PCR. Counted here are roughly 5,400 clones, about 85% occurring once; the ten biggest clones make up about 3.5%. Sequenced material: blood, taken from a patient treated with checkpoint blockade. These receptors came from a human donor with melanoma.

The CDR3 DNA follows: TGTGCCAGCAGTGAATCAGCAAATCCCTATGGCTACACCTTC. It is translated as CASSESANPYGYTF. The J gene is TRBJ1-2, the V gene TRBV6-1; D is unclear. The CDR3 is 14 residues long. Per the germline V gene, CDR1 is MNHNS and CDR2 is SASEGT. The V end lost 2 bases, the J end lost 4 bases, and 11 bases lay between the germline ends.

V usage is TRBV5-4 and J usage is TRBJ2-1, with D unresolved. The germline gives CDR1 SGHNT, CDR2 YYREEE (reference sequence). Trimming stripped 1 base from V and 12 bases from J, with 14 bases between. CDR3 length: 13 residues. The CDR3 bases are TGTGCCAGCAGCTTGAGGCCCCTGATCGGGCAGTTCTTC. Residues: CASSLRPLIGQFF.

J is TRBJ2-5 and V is TRBV18; D uncertain. V was pared by 3 bases and J by 4 bases, with 12 bases between. This CDR3 spans 14 amino acids. Looked up from germline, CDR1 is KGHSH and CDR2 is LQKENI. In DNA form, the CDR3 reads TGTGCCAGCTCACCCGATACCAAGGGAGAGACCCAGTACTTC. This gives the protein CASSPDTKGETQYF.

The chain uses TRBV6-5 and TRBJ2-1; no definite D call. The length of the CDR3 is 11 residues. Trimming left V 5 bases short and J 16 bases short, with 15 bases between. In germline, CDR1 is MNHEY, CDR2 SVGAGI. CDR3 coding DNA: TGTGCCAGCAGTGAAGGGAATAGGAAATTCTTC. Translating gives CASSEGNRKFF.

This chain connects TRBV5-1 to TRBJ1-3; D is perhaps TRBD1 (5 bases). V was trimmed by 4 bases and J by 0 bases, leaving 14 bases between them. There are 16 residues in the CDR3. Per germline, CDR1 SGHRS and CDR2 YFSETQ. The CDR3 reads CASSLGGLFSGNTIYF. In DNA, the CDR3 is TGCGCCAGCAGCCTGGGGGGACTGTTCTCTGGAAACACCATATATTTT.

The chain is built from TRBV20-1 and TRBJ2-3; tentatively, D is TRBD1 or TRBD2 (5 bases each). The CDR3 totals 11 residues. Germline lookup yields CDR1 DFQATT and CDR2 SNEGSKA (reference sequence). V was trimmed by 6 bases and J by 9 bases, leaving 13 bases between them. CDR3 amino acids: CSADPRETQYF. In nucleotides, the CDR3 is TGCAGTGCCGACCCCAGGGAGACGCAGTATTTT.

V gene TRBV19 combines with J gene TRBJ1-1, with D uncertain. The CDR3 totals 13 residues. Germline CDR1 is LNHDA and CDR2 is SQIVND (reference sequence). Trimming took 7 bases from V and 0 from J, leaving 9 bases between them. CDR3 loop: CASKRQMNTEAFF. The CDR3, as DNA: TGTGCCAGTAAGCGGCAGATGAACACTGAAGCTTTCTTT.

This rearrangement joins TRBV2 to TRBJ1-1; TRBD1 matches 7 bases. Trimming took 5 bases from V and 0 from J; bases not matched to a gene: 9. The CDR3 length is 16 residues. The germline gives CDR1 SNHLY, CDR2 FYNNEI. CDR3 sequence: CASSWTGEDLNTEAFF. CDR3 nucleotides: TGTGCCAGCAGTTGGACAGGCGAGGACCTGAACACTGAAGCTTTCTTT.

The chain employs TRBV30 and TRBJ2-3; 7 bases line up with TRBD2. The V segment lost 4 bases and the J segment 2 bases; nucleotides outside the gene matches: 3. Per the germline V gene, CDR1 is GTSNPN and CDR2 is SVGIG (reference sequence). The CDR3 has 13 amino acids. CDR3 amino acids: CAWTGGFTDTQYF. The CDR3 DNA sequence: TGTGCCTGGACCGGGGGGTTCACAGATACGCAGTATTTT.

V gene TRBV6-5 combines with J gene TRBJ2-7; D possibly corresponds to TRBD2 (5 bases). Trimming took 8 bases from V and 0 from J, leaving 14 bases between them. This CDR3 region has 14 residues. Germline V gives CDR1 MNHEY, CDR2 SVGAGI. CDR3 sequence (DNA): TGTGCCAGCCGGGGTTTGGTTGACTCCTACGAGCAGTACTTC. It specifies CASRGLVDSYEQYF.

This clone was detected a few times. The V gene is TRBV6-1, the J gene TRBJ1-2; maybe TRBD1 (5 bases). This CDR3 comprises 15 residues. Trimming shortened V by 4 bases and J by 4 bases, and 16 bases separated the two germline ends. Germline V CDR1 and CDR2: MNHNS, SASEGT. CDR3 coding DNA: TGTGCCAGCAGTGGGGGGATCCCTCCCAGCTATGGCTACACCTTC. Its protein is CASSGGIPPSYGYTF.

The chain has TRBV19 and TRBJ1-5; 7 bases match TRBD1. CDR1 and CDR2 (germline): LNHDA, SQIVND (reference sequence). V lost 6 bases and J lost 7; bases outside the gene matches: 9. CDR3 size: 14 residues. The CDR3 protein is CASREQGPGQPQHF. The CDR3 DNA is TGTGCCAGTAGGGAACAGGGGCCGGGGCAGCCCCAGCATTTT.

V usage is TRBV7-2 and J usage is TRBJ1-6; D call uncertain. Deletions cut 1 base from V and 8 bases from J, with 12 bases between. Germline CDR1 is SGHTA and CDR2 is FQGNSA. This CDR3 spans 15 amino acids. CDR3 region: CASSLVGLRDSPLHF. The CDR3 DNA reads TGTGCCAGCAGCTTAGTTGGGTTGCGGGATTCACCCCTCCACTTT. The full variable domain, rest sourced from reference TRBV7-2 and TRBJ1-6, is GAGVSQSPSNKVTEKGKDVELRCDPISGHTALYWYRQSLGQGLEFLIYFQGNSAPDKSGLPSDRFSAERTGGSVSTLTIQRTQQEDSAVYLCASSLVGLRDSPLHFGNGTRLTVT.

The V gene is TRBV23-1, the J gene TRBJ1-1; 9 bases match TRBD1. TRBV23-1 counts as an open reading frame of uncertain function. This CDR3 is 17 amino acids long. V lost 3 bases, J lost 0 bases, and 8 bases stayed unmatched. CDR3 DNA: TGCGCCAGCAGTCACCTAACTGACAGGGGGGTGAACACTGAAGCTTTCTTT. This gives the protein CASSHLTDRGVNTEAFF.

The V and J genes are TRBV5-1 and TRBJ2-5; no clear D gene. Trimming left V 0 bases short and J 3 bases short, with 9 bases between. The CDR3 has 14 amino acids. Germline V gene sequence: CDR1 SGHRS, CDR2 YFSETQ. CDR3 protein: CASSLGAGEETQYF. Here the CDR3 DNA reads TGCGCCAGCAGCTTGGGAGCCGGAGAAGAGACCCAGTACTTC.

The J gene is TRBJ2-5, the V gene TRBV5-1, with TRBD1 as a possible D gene (6 bases). There are 15 residues in the CDR3. The ends were cut back, 1 base at V and 2 bases at J, with 12 bases in the middle. Per the germline V gene, CDR1 is SGHRS and CDR2 is YFSETQ. CDR3 nucleotide sequence: TGCGCCAGCAGCTTGCAGGGAAGGGGGCAAGAGACCCAGTACTTC. Translation gives CASSLQGRGQETQYF.

V and J are TRBV21-1 and TRBJ2-7; the table's D call of TRBD2 was not tested on the DNA. TRBV21-1 is labeled a pseudogene. This CDR3 is built from 14 residues. The CDR3 nucleotides read TGTGCCAGCAGCAAGCGAAGGGAGCTGTACGAGCAGTACTTC. Amino acids: CASSKRRELYEQYF.